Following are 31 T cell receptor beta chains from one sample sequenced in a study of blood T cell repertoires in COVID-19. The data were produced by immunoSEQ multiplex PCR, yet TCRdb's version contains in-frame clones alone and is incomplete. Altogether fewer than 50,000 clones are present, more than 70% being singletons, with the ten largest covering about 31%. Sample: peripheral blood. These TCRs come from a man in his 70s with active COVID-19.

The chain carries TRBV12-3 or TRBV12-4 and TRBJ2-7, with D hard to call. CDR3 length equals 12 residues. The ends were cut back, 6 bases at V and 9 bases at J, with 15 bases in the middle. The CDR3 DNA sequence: TGTGCCAGCAGGATGACATCCACGTCGCAGTACTTC. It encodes CASRMTSTSQYF.

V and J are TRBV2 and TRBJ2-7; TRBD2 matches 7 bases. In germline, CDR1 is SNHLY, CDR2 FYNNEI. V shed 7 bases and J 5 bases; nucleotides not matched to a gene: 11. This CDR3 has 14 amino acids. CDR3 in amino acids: CASNSLAGVHEQYF. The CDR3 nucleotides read TGTGCCAGCAACTCGCTGGCGGGAGTACACGAGCAGTACTTC.

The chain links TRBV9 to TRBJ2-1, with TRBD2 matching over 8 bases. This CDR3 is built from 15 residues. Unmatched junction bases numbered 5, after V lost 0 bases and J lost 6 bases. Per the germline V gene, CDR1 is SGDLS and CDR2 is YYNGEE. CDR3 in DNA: TGTGCCAGCAGCGTAGACCCGGGGGGGCCCAATGAGCAGTTCTTC. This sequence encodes CASSVDPGGPNEQFF.

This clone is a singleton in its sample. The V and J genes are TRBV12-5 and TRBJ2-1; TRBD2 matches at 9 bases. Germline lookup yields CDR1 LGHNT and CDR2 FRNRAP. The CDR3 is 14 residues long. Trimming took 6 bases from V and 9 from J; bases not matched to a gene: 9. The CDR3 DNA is TGTGCTAGTGGACAGACTAGCGGAAGGGGTGAGCAGTTCTTC. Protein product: CASGQTSGRGEQFF. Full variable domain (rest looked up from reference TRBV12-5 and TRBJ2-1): DARVTQTPRHKVTEMGQEVTMRCQPILGHNTVFWYRQTMMQGLELLAYFRNRAPLDDSGMPKDRFSAEMPDATLATLKIQPSEPRDSAVYFCASGQTSGRGEQFFGPGTRLTVL.

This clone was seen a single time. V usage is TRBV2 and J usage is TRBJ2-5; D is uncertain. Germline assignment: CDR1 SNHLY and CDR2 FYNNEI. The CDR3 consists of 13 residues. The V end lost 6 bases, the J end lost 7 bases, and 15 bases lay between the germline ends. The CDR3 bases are TGTGCCAGCAGCTGGTTGCAGGAAGGGACCCAGTACTTC. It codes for CASSWLQEGTQYF.

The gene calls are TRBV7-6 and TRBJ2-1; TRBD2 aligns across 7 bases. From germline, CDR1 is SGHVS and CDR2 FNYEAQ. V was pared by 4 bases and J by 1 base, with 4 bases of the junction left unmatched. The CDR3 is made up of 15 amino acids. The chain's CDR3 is CASSSRGRSYNEQFF. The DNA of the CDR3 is TGTGCCAGCAGCTCTCGCGGGAGATCCTACAATGAGCAGTTCTTC. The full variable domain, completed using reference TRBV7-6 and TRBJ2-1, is GAGVSQSPRYKVTKRGQDVALRCDPISGHVSLYWYRQALGQGPEFLTYFNYEAQQDKSGLPNDRFSAERPEGSISTLTIQRTEQRDSAMYRCASSSRGRSYNEQFFGPGTRLTVL.

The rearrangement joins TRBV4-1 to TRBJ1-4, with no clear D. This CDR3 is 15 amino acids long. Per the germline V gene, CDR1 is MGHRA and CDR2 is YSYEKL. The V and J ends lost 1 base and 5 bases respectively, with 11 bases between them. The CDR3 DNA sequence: TGCGCCAGCAGCCAAGGCATTTTAGAAAATGAAAAACTGTTTTTT. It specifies CASSQGILENEKLFF.

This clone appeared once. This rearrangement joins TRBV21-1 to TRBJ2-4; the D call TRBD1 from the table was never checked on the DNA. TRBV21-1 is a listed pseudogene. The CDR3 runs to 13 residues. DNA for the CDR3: TGTGCCAGCAGCAAAGTGGCAGAAAACATTCAGTACTTC. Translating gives CASSKVAENIQYF.

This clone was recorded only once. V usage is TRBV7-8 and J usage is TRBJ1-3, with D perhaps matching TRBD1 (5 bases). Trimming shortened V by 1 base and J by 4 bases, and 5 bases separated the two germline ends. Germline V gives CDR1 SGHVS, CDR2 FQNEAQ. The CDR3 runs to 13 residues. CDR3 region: CASSLDRGNTIYF. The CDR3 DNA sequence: TGTGCCAGCAGCTTAGACAGGGGAAACACCATATATTTT.

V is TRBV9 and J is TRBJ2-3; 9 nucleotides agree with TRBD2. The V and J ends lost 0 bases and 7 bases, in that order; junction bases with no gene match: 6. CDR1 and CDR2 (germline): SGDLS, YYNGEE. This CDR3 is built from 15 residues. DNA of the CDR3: TGTGCCAGCAGCGTAGGCGGGGGGGCAGGATATACGCAGTATTTT. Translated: CASSVGGGAGYTQYF.

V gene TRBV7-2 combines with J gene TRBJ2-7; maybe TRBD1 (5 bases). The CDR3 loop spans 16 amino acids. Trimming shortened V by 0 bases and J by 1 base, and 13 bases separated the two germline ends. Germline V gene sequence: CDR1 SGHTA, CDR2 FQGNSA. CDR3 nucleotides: TGTGCCAGCAGCTTAGCGCCAGGGCGAGCATCCTACGAGCAGTACTTC. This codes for CASSLAPGRASYEQYF.

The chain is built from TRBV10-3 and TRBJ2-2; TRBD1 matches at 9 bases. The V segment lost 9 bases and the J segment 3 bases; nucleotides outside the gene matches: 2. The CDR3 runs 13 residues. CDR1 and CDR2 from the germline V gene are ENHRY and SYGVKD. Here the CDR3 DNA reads TGTGCCATACGACAGGGGGACACCGGGGAGCTGTTTTTT. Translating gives CAIRQGDTGELFF.

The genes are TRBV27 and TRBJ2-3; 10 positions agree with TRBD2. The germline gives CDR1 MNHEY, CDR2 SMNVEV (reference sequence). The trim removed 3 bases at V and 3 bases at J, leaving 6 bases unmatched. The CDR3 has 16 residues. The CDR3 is CASSFLAGGGTDTQYF. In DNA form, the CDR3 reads TGTGCCAGCAGTTTTTTAGCGGGAGGTGGTACAGATACGCAGTATTTT.

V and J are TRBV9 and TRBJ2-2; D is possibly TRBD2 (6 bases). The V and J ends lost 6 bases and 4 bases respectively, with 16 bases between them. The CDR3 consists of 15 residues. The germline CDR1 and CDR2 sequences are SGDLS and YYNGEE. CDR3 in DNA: TGTGCCAGCACGGTCAGGCGGGAAGGCACCGGGGAGCTGTTTTTT. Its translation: CASTVRREGTGELFF.

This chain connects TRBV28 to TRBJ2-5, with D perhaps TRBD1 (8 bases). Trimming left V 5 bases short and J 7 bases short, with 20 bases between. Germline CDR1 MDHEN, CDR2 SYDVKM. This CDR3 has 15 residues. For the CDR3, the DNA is TGTGCCAGCAGTGGTGACAGGGGAGGGATCGGGACCCAGTACTTC. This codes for CASSGDRGGIGTQYF.

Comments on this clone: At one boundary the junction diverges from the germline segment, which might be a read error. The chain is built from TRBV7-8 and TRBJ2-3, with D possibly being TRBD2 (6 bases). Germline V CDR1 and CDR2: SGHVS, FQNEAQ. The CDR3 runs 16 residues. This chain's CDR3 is CAGSGRSGRPPDTQYF. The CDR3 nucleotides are TGTGCCGGCAGCGGGCGTTCTGGGAGGCCCCCCGATACGCAGTATTTT.

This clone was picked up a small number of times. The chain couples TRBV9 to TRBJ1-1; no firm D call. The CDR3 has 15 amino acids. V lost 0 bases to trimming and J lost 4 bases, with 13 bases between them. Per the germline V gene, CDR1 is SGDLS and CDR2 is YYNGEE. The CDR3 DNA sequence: TGTGCCAGCAGCGTAGTTGGCAGTATGGCCACTGAAGCTTTCTTT. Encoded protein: CASSVVGSMATEAFF.

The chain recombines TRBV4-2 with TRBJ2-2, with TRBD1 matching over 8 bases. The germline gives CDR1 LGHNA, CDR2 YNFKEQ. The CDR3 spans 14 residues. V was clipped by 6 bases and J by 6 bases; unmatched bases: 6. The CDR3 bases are TGTGCCAGCAGTACCACACAGGGGGCCGGGGAGCTGTTTTTT. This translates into CASSTTQGAGELFF.

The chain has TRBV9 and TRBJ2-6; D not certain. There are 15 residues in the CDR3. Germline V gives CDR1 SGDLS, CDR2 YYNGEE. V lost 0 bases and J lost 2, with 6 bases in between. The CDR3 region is CASSVGQTGANVLTF. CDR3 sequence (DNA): TGTGCCAGCAGCGTAGGGCAGACTGGGGCCAACGTCCTGACTTTC.

The CDR3 DNA follows: TGTGCCAGCAGCTTAGCGGCTAGCGGAGTTGGTGAGCAGTACTTC. Translating it yields CASSLAASGVGEQYF. The genes are TRBV7-6 and TRBJ2-7; 7 positions agree with TRBD2. The CDR3 totals 15 residues. J was trimmed by 7 bases and V by 0 bases; bases with no gene match: 9. Germline V CDR1 and CDR2: SGHVS, FNYEAQ.

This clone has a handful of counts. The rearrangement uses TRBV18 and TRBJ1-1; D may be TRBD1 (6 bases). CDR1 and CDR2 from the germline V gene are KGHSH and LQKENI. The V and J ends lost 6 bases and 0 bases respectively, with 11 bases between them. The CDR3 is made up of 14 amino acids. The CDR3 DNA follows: TGTGCCAGCTCGCCCACAGGGATGAACACTGAAGCTTTCTTT. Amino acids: CASSPTGMNTEAFF.

For the CDR3, the DNA is TGCGCCAGCAGCTTGGCAGGGACAGGGAATTTAAATGAGCAGTTCTTC. The encoded protein is CASSLAGTGNLNEQFF. J is TRBJ2-1 and V is TRBV5-1; TRBD1 matches at 9 bases. CDR1 and CDR2 from the germline V gene are SGHRS and YFSETQ. J lost 7 bases, V lost 0 bases, and 8 bases had no gene match. There are 16 residues in the CDR3.

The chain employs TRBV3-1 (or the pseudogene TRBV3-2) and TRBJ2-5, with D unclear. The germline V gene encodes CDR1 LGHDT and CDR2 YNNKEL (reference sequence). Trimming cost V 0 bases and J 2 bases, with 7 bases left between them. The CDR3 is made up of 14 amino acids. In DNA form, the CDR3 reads TGTGCCAGCAGCCAAGATACAGTACAAGAGACCCAGTACTTC. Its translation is CASSQDTVQETQYF.

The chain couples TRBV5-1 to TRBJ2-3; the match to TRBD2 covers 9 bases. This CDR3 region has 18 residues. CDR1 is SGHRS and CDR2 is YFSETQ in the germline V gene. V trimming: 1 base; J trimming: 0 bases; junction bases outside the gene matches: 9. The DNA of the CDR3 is TGCGCCAGCAGCTTGCGTTGGGGACTAGCAGCTAGCACAGATACGCAGTATTTT. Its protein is CASSLRWGLAASTDTQYF.

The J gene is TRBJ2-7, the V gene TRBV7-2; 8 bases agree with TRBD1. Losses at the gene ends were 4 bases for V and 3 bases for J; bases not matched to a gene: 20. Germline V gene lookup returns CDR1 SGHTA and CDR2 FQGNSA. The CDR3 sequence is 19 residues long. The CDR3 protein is CASSWRGWTGSANGYEQYF. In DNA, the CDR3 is TGTGCCAGCAGCTGGAGGGGTTGGACAGGGAGCGCCAATGGCTACGAGCAGTACTTC. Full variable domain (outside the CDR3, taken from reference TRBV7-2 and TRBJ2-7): GAGVSQSPSNKVTEKGKDVELRCDPISGHTALYWYRQSLGQGLEFLIYFQGNSAPDKSGLPSDRFSAERTGGSVSTLTIQRTQQEDSAVYLCASSWRGWTGSANGYEQYFGPGTRLTVT.

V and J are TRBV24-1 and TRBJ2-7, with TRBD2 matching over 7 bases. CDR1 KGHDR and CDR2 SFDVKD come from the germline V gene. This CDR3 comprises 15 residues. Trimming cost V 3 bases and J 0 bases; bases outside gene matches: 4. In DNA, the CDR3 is TGTGCCACCAGTGATGGCGGGGGATACTCCTACGAGCAGTACTTC. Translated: CATSDGGGYSYEQYF.

CDR3 DNA: TGTGCCAGCAGTACCGGGACAGCTTCCTACGAGCAGTACTTC. This codes for CASSTGTASYEQYF. The rearrangement uses TRBV28 and TRBJ2-7; 7 bases match TRBD1. Per germline, CDR1 MDHEN and CDR2 SYDVKM. CDR3 size: 14 residues. Trimming removed 5 bases from V and 1 base from J; junction bases left unmatched: 5.

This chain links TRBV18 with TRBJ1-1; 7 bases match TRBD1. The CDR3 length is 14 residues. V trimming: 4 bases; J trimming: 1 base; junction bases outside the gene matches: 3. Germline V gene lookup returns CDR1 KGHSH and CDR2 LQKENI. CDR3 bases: TGTGCCAGCTCACTGGACAGGAAGAACACTGAAGCTTTCTTT. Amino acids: CASSLDRKNTEAFF.

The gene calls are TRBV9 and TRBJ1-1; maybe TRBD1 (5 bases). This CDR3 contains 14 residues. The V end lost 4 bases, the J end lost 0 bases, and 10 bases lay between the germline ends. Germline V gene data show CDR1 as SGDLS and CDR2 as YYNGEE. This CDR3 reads CASSSRAMNTEAFF. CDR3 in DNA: TGTGCCAGCAGCTCCAGGGCCATGAACACTGAAGCTTTCTTT.

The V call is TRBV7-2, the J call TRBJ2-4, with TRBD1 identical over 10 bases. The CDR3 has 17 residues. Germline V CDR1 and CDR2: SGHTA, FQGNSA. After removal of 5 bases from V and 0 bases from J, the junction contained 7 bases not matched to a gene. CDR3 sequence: CASSPTGGVLAKNIQYF. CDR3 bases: TGTGCCAGCAGCCCGACAGGGGGCGTCTTAGCCAAAAACATTCAGTACTTC.

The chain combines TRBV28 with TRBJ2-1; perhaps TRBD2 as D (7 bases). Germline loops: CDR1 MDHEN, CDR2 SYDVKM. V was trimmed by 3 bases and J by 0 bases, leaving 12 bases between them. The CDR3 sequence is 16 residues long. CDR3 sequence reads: CASSFGGQGSYNEQFF. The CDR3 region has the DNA TGTGCCAGCAGTTTCGGGGGGCAAGGCTCCTACAATGAGCAGTTCTTC.